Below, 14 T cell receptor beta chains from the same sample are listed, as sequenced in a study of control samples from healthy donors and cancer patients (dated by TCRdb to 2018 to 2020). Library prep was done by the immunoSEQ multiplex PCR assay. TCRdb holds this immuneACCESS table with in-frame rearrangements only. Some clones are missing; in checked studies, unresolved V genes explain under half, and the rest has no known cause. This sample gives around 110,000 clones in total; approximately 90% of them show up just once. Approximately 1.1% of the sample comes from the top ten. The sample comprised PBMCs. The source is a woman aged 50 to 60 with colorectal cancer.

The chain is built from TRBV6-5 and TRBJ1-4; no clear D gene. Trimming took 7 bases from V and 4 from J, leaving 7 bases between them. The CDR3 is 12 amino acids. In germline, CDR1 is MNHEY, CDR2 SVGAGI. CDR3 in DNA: TGTGCCAGCACCCTGGATAATGAAAAACTGTTTTTT. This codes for CASTLDNEKLFF.

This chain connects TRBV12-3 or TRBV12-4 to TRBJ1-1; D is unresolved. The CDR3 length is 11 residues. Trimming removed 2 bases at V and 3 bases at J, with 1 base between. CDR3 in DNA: TGTGCCAGCAGTTTATACACTGAAGCTTTCTTT. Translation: CASSLYTEAFF.

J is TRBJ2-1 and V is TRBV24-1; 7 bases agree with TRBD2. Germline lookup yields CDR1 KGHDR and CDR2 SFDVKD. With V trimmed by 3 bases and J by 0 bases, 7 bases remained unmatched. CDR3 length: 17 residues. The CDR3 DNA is TGTGCCACCAGTGATGGCAAGGGACTACTCTCCTACAATGAGCAGTTCTTC. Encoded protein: CATSDGKGLLSYNEQFF.

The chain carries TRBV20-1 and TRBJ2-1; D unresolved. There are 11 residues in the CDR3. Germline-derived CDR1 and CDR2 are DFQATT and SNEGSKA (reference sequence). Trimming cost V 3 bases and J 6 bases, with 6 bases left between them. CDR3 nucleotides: TGCAGTGCTAGTCTCGGCAATGAGCAGTTCTTC. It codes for CSASLGNEQFF.

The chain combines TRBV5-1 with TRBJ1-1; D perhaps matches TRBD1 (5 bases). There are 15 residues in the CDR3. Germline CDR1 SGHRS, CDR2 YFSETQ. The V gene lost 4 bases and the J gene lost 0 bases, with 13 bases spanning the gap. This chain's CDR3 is CASSDSGTVNTEAFF. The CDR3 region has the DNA TGCGCCAGCAGCGACTCCGGGACGGTGAACACTGAAGCTTTCTTT.

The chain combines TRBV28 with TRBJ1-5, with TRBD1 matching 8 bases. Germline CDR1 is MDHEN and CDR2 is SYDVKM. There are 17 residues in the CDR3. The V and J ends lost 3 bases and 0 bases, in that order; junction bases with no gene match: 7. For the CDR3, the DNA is TGTGCCAGCAGTTTGATTGGGACAGGAGATAGCAATCAGCCCCAGCATTTT. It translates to CASSLIGTGDSNQPQHF.

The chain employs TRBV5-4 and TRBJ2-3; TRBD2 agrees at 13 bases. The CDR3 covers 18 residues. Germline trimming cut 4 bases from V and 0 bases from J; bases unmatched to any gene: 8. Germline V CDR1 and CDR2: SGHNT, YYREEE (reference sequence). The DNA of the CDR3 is TGTGCCAGCAGCCCCGGGACTAGCGGGGACCCTAGCACAGATACGCAGTATTTT. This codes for CASSPGTSGDPSTDTQYF.

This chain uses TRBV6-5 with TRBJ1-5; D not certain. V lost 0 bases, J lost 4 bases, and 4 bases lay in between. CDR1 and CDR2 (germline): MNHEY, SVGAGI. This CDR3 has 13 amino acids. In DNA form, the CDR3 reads TGTGCCAGCAGTTACTCTTGGAATCAGCCCCAGCATTTT. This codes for CASSYSWNQPQHF.

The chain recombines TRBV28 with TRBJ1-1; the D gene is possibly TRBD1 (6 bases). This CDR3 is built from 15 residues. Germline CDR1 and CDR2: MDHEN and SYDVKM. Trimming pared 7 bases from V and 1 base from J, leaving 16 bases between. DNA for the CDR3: TGTGCCAGCAATCCCTCCGGGACACAGAACACTGAAGCTTTCTTT. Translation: CASNPSGTQNTEAFF.

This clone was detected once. The CDR3 spells CASSPGRLTVGYTF. In DNA form, the CDR3 reads TGTGCCAGCAGCCCAGGGAGGTTGACAGTGGGCTACACCTTC. V usage is TRBV5-8 and J usage is TRBJ1-2, with D possibly TRBD1 on 5 matching bases. The V end was cut by 4 bases, the J end by 8 bases, with 18 bases between. Germline CDR1 and CDR2: SGHTS and YDEGEE. The CDR3 runs 14 residues.

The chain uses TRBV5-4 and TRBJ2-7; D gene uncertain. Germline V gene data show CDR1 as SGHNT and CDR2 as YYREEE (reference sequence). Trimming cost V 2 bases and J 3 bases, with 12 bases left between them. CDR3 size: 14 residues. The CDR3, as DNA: TGTGCCAGCAGCTTTGGGCCGAACCGCTACGAGCAGTACTTC. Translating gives CASSFGPNRYEQYF.

The CDR3 DNA follows: TGCGCCAGCAGCCCGGGAGGCCAGACCCTACTTCCTAACTATGGCTACACCTTC. It encodes CASSPGGQTLLPNYGYTF. The V gene is TRBV5-1, the J gene TRBJ1-2; D unclear. The CDR3 extends over 18 amino acids. Germline V gene sequence: CDR1 SGHRS, CDR2 YFSETQ. V was pared by 4 bases and J by 0 bases, with 22 bases between.

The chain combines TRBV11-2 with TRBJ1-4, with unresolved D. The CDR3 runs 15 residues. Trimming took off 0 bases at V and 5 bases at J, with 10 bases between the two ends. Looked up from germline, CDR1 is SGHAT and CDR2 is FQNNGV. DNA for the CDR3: TGTGCCAGCAGCTTAGAACCCATCAAGAATGAAAAACTGTTTTTT. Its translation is CASSLEPIKNEKLFF.

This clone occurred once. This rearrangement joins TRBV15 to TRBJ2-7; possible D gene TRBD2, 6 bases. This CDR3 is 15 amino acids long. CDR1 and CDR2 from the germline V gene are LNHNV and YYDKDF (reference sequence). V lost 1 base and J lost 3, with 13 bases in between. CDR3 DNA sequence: TGTGCCACCAGCAGAGGGCGGGGCGGTATCTACGAGCAGTACTTC. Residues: CATSRGRGGIYEQYF.